This T cell receptor (beta chain) was identified in a study of T cells in Graves' hyperthyroidism and ophthalmopathy (dated by TCRdb to between 2019 and 2020). Study-level background: Peripheral blood was sampled at the time of initial diagnosis, prior to any treatment. According to the paper, TCR Vbeta CDR3 sequencing was carried out on approximately 140 peripheral blood samples, which came from fewer than 50 ophthalmopathy, about 75 hyperthyroidism and roughly 17 progressor patients. To identify TCR V-J signatures that set the groups apart, the researchers used a discovery cohort of 100 patients, made up of 40 to 45 with Graves' ophthalmopathy and some 58 with stable Graves' hyperthyroidism. After sampling, hyperthyroidism patients received methimazole starting at 30 mg daily, and ophthalmopathy patients received high-dose intravenous methylprednisolone. An independent validation cohort of about 19 hyperthyroidism patients and 17 patients who later progressed to ophthalmopathy tested prospective prediction of ophthalmopathy. The 90 to 100 discovery patients were randomly split 7:3 into training and test sets. In addition, the study compared T-cell repertoires in thyroid tissue and in blood from six Graves' hyperthyroidism patients. Findings and caveats that apply to the study as a whole: Sample size was not statistically predetermined, and blinding of investigators to group allocation was not performed. Ophthalmopathy was separated from stable hyperthyroidism by a 13 V-J signature model, with around 88% sensitivity and just over 81% specificity obtained in cross-validation and 80%/75% obtained in testing. Most expanded thyroid clonotypes (frequency above 0.001) were also detected in blood, suggesting blood repertoires may reflect thyroid immune responses. In validation, the model predicted progression to ophthalmopathy with roughly 66% sensitivity and around 72% specificity, a median of 6.5 months before onset.

The TCR beta CDR3 regions were amplified from the RNA transcripts. A first-round RT-PCR of the TCR CDR3 used the HTBI primer set with the Qiagen OneStep RT-PCR kit. The libraries were constructed in a second round of multiplex PCR and then size-selected and purified. Libraries were sequenced paired-end with 100 bp reads on an Illumina HiSeq2000. From the authors' description of their analysis: SOAPnuke was used to process the raw data, with reads discarded if the reads contained adapters or uncalled bases, had a mean Phred below 15, or lacked an exact constant-primer or identifier match. COPE v1.2.5 was used to merge high-quality paired reads, and clonotypes were defined as unique nucleotide sequences. MiTCR v1.1 was used to align the clonotypes against IMGT TRBV, TRBD and TRBJ reference segments. Only V-J combinations with frequency above 0.0001, covering about 99% of repertoires, were analysed. The TCS score was defined as the ratio of F50 (clonal expansion) to E x V (chaos), calculated using BLOSUM62-based TCRdist between CDR3 peptides within each V-J. Welch's t-statistics and random forest reduced 500 to 550 V-J features to 13, which were used in a naive Bayes classifier (R e1071). Through fastp at Q25 and MiXCR, TCRdb rebuilt clones from the public reads, retaining in-frame beta chains. Records with the same CDR3 protein are collapsed into one entry carrying the most frequent genes and DNA. TCRdb, not the authors, supplied the V and J calls. Here the sample has about 260,000 distinct CDR3 sequences; 25% occur a single time. About a quarter of the sample lies in the top ten.

Worth noting for this clonotype: Its antigen is currently not known. No base-level quality is on record; no much larger clone is a single base apart.

The hyperthyroidism patients were between 18 and 65 years old and newly diagnosed, with a disease duration of less than 2 months. Patients with uncontrolled infections, other autoimmune diseases, pregnancy or lactation were excluded. Clinical symptoms, serum thyroxine and TRAb, thyroid ultrasound, and orbital computed tomography formed the basis for the diagnoses. Blood from progressor patients was collected at the time of first diagnosis with hyperthyroidism, before any ophthalmopathy symptoms had appeared. Ficoll-Paque density gradient centrifugation was used to isolate PBMCs from 10 ml of fresh peripheral blood. Patients classed as progressors first received a Graves' hyperthyroidism diagnosis and then went on to develop ophthalmopathy during follow-up. Trizol reagent was used to extract total RNA, and RNA quality was then checked on an Agilent 2100 Bioanalyzer. Sequencing used blood. The sequence was obtained from a middle-aged man with Graves' hyperthyroidism that later progressed to Graves' ophthalmopathy.

In nucleotide form, the sequence is TGTGCCAGCAGTTCGGGACAGGGCTTGAGCATTCAGTACTTC. This is translated as CASSSGQGLSIQYF. The chain links TRBV28 with TRBJ2-4, and 9 junction bases match TRBD1. Including the terminal cysteine and phenylalanine, the CDR3 comprises 14 residues. Solely the CDR3 DNA is kept, with 42 bases framed from the first base. Compared with germline, V lacks 4 bases and J lacks 9 bases; bases without a gene match: 7. CDR1 MDHEN and CDR2 SYDVKM were looked up in the germline V gene.